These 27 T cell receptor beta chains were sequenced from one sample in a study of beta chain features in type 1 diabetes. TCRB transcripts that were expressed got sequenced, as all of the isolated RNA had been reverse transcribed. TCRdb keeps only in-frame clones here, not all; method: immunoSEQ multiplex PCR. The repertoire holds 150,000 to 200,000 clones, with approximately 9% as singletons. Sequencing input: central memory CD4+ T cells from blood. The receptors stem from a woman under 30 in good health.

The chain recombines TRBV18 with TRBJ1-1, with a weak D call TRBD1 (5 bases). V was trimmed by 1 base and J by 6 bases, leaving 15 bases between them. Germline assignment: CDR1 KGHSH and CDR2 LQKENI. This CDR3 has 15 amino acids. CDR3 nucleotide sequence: TGTGCCAGCTCACCACAGCAGACAGTTGAGGCTGAAGCTTTCTTT. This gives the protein CASSPQQTVEAEAFF.

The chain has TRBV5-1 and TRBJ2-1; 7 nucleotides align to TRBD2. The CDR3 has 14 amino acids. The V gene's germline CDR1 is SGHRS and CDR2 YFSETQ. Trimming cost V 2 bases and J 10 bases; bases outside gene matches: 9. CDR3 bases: TGCGCCAGCAGCTTTGGGGTCGAACTAGCGGAGCAGTTCTTC. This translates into CASSFGVELAEQFF.

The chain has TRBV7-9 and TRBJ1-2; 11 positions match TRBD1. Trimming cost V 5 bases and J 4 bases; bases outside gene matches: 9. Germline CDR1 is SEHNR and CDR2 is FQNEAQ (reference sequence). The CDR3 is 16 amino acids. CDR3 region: CASSVGQGAQVYGYTF. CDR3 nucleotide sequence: TGTGCCAGCAGCGTCGGACAGGGGGCGCAAGTCTATGGCTACACCTTC.

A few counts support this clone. The CDR3 spells CASRWQFGDQPQHF. Here the CDR3 DNA reads TGTGCCAGCAGATGGCAGTTCGGGGATCAGCCCCAGCATTTT. The chain is built from TRBV2 and TRBJ1-5; D remains ambiguous. V shed 6 bases and J shed 5 bases, with 14 bases lying between them. The V gene's germline CDR1 is SNHLY and CDR2 FYNNEI. CDR3 length: 14 amino acids.

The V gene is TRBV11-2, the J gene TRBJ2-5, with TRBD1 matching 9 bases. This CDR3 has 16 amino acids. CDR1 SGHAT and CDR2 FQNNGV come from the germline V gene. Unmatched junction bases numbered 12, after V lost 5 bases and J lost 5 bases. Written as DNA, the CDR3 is TGTGCCAGCAGCCCATATCGCGACAGGGGGTACGAGACCCAGTACTTC. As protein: CASSPYRDRGYETQYF.

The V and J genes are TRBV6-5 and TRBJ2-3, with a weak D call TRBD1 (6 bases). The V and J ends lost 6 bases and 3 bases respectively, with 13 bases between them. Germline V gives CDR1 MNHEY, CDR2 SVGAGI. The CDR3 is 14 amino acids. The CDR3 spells CASRQGYTTDTQYF. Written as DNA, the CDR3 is TGTGCCAGCAGACAGGGCTATACTACAGATACGCAGTATTTT.

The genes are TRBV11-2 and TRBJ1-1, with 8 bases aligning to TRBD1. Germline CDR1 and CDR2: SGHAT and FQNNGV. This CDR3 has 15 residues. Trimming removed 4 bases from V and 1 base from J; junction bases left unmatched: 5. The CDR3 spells CASSSVTGANTEAFF. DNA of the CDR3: TGTGCCAGCAGCTCCGTGACAGGGGCGAACACTGAAGCTTTCTTT. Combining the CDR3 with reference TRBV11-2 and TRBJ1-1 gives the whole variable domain EAGVAQSPRYKIIEKRQSVAFWCNPISGHATLYWYQQILGQGPKLLIQFQNNGVVDDSQLPKDRFSAERLKGVDSTLKIQPAKLEDSAVYLCASSSVTGANTEAFFGQGTRLTVV.

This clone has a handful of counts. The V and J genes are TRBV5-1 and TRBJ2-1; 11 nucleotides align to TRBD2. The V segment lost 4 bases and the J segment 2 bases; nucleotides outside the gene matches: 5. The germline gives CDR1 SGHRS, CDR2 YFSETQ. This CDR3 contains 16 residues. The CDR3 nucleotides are TGCGCCAGCAGCCTGGGGGGACTAGCGGCCTACAATGAGCAGTTCTTC. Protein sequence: CASSLGGLAAYNEQFF.

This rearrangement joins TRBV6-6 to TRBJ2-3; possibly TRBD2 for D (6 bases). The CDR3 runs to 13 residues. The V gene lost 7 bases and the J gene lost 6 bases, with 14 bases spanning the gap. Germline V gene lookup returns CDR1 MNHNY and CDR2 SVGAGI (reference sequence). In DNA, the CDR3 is TGTGCCAGCACTAATTCGGGGGAGGATACGCAGTATTTT. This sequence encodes CASTNSGEDTQYF.

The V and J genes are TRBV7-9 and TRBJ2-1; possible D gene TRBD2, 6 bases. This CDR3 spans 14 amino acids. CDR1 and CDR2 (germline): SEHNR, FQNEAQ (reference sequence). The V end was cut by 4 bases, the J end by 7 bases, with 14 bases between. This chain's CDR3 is CASSSPRDGNEQFF. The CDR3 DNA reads TGTGCCAGCAGCTCTCCGCGGGATGGGAATGAGCAGTTCTTC.

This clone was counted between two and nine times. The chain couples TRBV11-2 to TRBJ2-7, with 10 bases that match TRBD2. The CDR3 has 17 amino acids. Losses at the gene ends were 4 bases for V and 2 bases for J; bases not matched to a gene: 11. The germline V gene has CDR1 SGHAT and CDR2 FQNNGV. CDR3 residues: CASSSREGSGGAYEQYF. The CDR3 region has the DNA TGTGCCAGCAGCTCCCGGGAGGGGAGCGGGGGGGCCTACGAGCAGTACTTC.

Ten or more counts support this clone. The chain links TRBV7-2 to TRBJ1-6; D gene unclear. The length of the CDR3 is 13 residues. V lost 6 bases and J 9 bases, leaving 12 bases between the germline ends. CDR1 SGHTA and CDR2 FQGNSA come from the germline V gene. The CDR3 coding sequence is TGTGCCAGCAGGCCCCTGGGGAGTTCACCCCTCCACTTT. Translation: CASRPLGSSPLHF.

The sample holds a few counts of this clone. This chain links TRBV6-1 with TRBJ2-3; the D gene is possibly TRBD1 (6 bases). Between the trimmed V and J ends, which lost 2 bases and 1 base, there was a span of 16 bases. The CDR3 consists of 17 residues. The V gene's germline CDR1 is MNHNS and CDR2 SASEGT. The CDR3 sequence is CASSERVRAGGTDTQYF. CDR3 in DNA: TGTGCCAGCAGTGAAAGGGTGAGGGCAGGGGGCACAGATACGCAGTATTTT.

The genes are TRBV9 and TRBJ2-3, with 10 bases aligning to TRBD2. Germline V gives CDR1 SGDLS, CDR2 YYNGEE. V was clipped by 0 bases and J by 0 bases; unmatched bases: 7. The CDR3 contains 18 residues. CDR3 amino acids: CASSVEVSGGPSTDTQYF. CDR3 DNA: TGTGCCAGCAGCGTAGAGGTTAGCGGGGGGCCTAGCACAGATACGCAGTATTTT.

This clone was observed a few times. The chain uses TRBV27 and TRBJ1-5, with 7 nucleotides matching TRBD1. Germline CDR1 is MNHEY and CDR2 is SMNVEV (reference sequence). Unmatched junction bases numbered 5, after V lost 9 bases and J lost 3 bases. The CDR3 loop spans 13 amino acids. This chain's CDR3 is CASGDSVNQPQHF. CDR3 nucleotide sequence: TGTGCCAGTGGGGACAGCGTCAATCAGCCCCAGCATTTT.

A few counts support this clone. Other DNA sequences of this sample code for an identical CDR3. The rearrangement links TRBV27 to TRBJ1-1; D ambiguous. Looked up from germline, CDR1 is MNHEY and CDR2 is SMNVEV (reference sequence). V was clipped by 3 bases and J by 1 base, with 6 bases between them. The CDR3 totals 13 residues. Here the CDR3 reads CASSLKPNTEAFF. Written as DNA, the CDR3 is TGTGCCAGCAGTTTGAAGCCGAACACTGAAGCTTTCTTT.

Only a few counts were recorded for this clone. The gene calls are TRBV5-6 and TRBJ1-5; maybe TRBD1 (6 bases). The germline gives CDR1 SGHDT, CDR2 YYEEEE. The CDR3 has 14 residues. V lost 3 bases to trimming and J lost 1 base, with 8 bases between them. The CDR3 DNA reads TGTGCCAGCAGCTCAGGGGCAAGCAATCAGCCCCAGCATTTT. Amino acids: CASSSGASNQPQHF.

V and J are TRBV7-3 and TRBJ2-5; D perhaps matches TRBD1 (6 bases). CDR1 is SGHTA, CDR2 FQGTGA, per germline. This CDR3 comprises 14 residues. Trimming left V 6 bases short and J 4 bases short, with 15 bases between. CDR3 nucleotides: TGTGCCAGCAGTAACACAGGGATCCCAGAGACCCAGTACTTC. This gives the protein CASSNTGIPETQYF.

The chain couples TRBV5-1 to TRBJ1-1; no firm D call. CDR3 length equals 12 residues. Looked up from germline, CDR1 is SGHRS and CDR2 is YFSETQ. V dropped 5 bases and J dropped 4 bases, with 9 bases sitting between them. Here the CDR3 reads CASRNEGTEAFF. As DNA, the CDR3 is TGCGCCAGCAGGAATGAGGGCACTGAAGCTTTCTTT.

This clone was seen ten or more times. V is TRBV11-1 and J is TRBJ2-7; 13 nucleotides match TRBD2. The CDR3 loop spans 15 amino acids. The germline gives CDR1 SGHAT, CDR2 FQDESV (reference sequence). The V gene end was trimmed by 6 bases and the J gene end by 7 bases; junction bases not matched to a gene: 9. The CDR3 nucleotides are TGTGCCAGCAGTGGACTAGCGGGAGATAAAGGGGAGCAGTACTTC. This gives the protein CASSGLAGDKGEQYF.

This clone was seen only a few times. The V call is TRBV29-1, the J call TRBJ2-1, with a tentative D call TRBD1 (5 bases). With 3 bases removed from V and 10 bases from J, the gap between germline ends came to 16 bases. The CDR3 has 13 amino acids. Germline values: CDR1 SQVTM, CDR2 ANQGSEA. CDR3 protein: CSVDGPRQGEQFF. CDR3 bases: TGCAGCGTTGATGGCCCGCGGCAGGGAGAGCAGTTCTTC.

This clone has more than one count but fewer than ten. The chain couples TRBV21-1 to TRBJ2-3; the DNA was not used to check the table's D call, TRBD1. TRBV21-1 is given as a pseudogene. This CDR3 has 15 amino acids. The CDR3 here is CASGHNRGRTDTQYF. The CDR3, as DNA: TGTGCCAGCGGACATAACAGGGGTCGCACAGATACGCAGTATTTT.

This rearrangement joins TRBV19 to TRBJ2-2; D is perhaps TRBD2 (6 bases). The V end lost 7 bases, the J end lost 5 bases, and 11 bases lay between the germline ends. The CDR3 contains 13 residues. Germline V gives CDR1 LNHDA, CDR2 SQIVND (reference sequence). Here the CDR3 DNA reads TGTGCCAGTAAGGGCCGGGGGACCGGGGAGCTGTTTTTT. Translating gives CASKGRGTGELFF.

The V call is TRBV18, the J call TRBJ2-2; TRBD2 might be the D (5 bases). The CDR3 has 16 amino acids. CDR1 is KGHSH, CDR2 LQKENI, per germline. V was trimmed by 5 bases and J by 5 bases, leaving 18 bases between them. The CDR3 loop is CASSLNSGFGTGELFF. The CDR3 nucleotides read TGTGCCAGCTCATTAAATTCGGGGTTCGGGACCGGGGAGCTGTTTTTT.

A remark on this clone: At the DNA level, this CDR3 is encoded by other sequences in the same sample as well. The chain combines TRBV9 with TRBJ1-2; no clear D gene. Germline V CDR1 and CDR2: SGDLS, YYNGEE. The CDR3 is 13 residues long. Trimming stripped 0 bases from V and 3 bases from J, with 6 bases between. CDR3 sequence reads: CASSVETDYGYTF. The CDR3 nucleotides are TGTGCCAGCAGCGTAGAAACGGACTATGGCTACACCTTC.

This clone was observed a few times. CDR3 sequence reads: CATSTQGVGSPLHF. In nucleotides, the CDR3 is TGTGCCACCAGCACACAGGGGGTCGGTTCACCCCTCCACTTT. The chain links TRBV15 to TRBJ1-6, with TRBD1 identical over 8 bases. The V gene end was trimmed by 4 bases and the J gene end by 9 bases; junction bases not matched to a gene: 5. CDR3 length: 14 amino acids. CDR1 is LNHNV, CDR2 YYDKDF, per germline (reference sequence).

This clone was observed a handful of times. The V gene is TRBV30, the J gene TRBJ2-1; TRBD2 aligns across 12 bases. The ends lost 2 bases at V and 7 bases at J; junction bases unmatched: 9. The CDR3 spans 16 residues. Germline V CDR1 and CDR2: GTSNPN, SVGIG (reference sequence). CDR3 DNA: TGTGCCTGGAGTCCGCGGACTAGCGGGAAAGGGAATGAGCAGTTCTTC. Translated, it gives CAWSPRTSGKGNEQFF.